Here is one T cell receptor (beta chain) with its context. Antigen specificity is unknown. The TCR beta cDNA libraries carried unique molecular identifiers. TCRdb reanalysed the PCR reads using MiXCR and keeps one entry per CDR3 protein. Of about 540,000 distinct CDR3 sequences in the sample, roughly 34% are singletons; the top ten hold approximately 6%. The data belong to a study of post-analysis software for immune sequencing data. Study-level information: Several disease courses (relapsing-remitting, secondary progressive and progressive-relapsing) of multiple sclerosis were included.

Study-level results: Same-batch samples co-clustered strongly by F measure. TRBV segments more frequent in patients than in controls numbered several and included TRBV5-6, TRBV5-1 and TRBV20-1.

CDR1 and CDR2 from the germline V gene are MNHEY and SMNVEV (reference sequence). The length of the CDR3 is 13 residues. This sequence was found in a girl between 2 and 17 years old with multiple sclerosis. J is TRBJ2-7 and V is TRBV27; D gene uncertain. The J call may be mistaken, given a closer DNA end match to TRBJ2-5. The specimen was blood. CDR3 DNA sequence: TGTGCCAGCAGTCCGTCCCCTCCGGAGACCCAGTACTTC. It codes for CASSPSPPETQYF.